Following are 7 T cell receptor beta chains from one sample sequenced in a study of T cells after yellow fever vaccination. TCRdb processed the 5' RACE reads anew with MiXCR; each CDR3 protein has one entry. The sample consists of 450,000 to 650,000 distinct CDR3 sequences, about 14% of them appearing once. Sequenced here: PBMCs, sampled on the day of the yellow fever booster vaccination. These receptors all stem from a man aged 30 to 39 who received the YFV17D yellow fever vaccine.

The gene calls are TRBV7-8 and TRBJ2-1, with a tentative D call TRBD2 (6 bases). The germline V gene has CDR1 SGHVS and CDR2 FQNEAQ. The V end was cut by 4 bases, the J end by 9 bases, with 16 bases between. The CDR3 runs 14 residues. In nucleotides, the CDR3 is TGTGCCAGCAGCTCCCGGCGGGGTGATACTGAGCAGTTCTTC. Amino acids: CASSSRRGDTEQFF.

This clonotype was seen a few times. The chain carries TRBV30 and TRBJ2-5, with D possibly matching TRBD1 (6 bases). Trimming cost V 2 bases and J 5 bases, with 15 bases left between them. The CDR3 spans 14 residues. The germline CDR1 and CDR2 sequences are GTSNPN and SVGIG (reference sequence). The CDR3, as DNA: TGTGCCTGGAGTTTGGGACACTCTTTTGAGACCCAGTACTTC. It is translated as CAWSLGHSFETQYF.

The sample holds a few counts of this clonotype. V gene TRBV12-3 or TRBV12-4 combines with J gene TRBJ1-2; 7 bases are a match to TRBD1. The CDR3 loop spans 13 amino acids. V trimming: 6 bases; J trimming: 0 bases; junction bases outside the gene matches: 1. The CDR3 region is CASRGTANYGYTF. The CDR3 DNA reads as TGTGCCAGCAGAGGGACAGCTAACTATGGCTACACCTTC.

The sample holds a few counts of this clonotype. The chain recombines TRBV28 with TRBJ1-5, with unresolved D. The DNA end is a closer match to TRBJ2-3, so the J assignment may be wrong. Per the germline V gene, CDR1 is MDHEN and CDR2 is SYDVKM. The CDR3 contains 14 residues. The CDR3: CASSFGVKVQPQYF. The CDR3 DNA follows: TGTGCCAGCAGTTTTGGGGTTAAGGTTCAGCCCCAGTATTTT.

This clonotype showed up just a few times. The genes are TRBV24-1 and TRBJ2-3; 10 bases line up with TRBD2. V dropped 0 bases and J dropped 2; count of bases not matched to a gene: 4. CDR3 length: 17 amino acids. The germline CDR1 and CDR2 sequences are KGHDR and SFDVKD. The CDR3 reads CATSDLKREGVTDTQYF. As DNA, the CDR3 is TGTGCCACCAGTGATTTGAAGCGGGAGGGCGTCACAGATACGCAGTATTTT.

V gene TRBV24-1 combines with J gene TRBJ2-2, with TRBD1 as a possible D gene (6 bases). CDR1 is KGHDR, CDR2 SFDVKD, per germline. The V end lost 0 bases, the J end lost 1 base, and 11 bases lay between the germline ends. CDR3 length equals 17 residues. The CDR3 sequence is CATSDLRPGQNTGELFF. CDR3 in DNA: TGTGCCACCAGTGATTTGAGGCCGGGACAGAACACCGGGGAGCTGTTTTTT.

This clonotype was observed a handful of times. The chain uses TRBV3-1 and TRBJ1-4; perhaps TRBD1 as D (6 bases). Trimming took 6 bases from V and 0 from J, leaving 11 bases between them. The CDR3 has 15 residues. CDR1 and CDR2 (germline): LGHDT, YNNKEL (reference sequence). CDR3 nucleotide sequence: TGTGCCAGCAGACCATCAGGGGCAACTAATGAAAAACTGTTTTTT. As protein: CASRPSGATNEKLFF.